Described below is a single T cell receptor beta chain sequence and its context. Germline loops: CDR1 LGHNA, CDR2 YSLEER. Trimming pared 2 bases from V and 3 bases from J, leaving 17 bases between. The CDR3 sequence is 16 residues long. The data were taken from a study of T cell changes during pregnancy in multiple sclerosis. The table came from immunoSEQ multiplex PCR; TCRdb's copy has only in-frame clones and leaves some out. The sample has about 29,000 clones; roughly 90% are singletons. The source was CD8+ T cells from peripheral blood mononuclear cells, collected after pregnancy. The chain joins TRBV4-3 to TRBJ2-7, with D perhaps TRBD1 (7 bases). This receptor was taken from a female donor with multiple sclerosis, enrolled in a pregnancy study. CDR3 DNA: TGCGCCAGCAGCCAACAGGGGGGAGCCTCCGTCTACGAGCAGTACTTC. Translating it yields CASSQQGGASVYEQYF.